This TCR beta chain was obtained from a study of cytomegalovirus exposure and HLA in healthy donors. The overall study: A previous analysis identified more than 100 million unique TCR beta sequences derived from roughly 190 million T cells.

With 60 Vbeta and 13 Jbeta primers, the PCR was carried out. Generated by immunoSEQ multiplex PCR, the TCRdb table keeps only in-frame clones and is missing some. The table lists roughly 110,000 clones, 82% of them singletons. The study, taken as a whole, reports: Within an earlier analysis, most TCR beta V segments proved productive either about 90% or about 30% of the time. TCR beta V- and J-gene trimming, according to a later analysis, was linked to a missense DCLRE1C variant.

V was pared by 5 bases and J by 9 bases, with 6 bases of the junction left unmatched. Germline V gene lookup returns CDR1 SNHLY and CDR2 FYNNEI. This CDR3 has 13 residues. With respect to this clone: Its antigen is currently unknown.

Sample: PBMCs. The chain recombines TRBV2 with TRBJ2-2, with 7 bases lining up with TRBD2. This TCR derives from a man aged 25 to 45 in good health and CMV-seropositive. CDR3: CASSWGRARELFF. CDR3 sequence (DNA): TGTGCCAGCAGTTGGGGGAGGGCCCGGGAGCTGTTTTTT.